Included here is one T cell receptor (beta chain) sequence, with context. Original analysis: Amplification of reference gene primers was used by the study to estimate nucleated cell counts. Measured with immunoSEQ multiplex PCR; TCRdb has only the in-frame clones, and not every one. D and trimming come from the DNA, and the V and J calls and clone size come from that table. The table records a few hundred thousand clones, approximately 86% of them present only once. The data stem from a study of blood T cell repertoires in COVID-19. As for the study in general: Whether acute or convalescent, the COVID-19 samples came from the United States, Italy and Spain. PBMCs, B-cell-depleted T cells, or T cells were the source of the cDNA or gDNA that made up the material.

CDR3 length: 12 amino acids. Trimming shortened V by 4 bases and J by 7 bases, and 10 bases separated the two germline ends. Germline V CDR1 and CDR2: MDHEN, SYDVKM. Participant age was 18 to 89 years, and participants resided in fewer than 25 US areas. Sequences were obtained from PBMCs or T cells enriched from blood (not recorded which). The clonotype comes from a woman under 30 who had recovered from COVID-19. The rearrangement uses TRBV28 and TRBJ1-1, with no clear D. The DNA of the CDR3 is TGTGCCAGCAGTTCCCCCGCGGTTGAAGCTTTCTTT. The encoded protein is CASSSPAVEAFF. The variable domain in full, completed from reference TRBV28 and TRBJ1-1, reads DVKVTQSSRYLVKRTGEKVFLECVQDMDHENMFWYRQDPGLGLRLIYFSYDVKMKEKGDIPEGYSVSREKKERFSLILESASTNQTSMYLCASSSPAVEAFFGQGTRLTVV.